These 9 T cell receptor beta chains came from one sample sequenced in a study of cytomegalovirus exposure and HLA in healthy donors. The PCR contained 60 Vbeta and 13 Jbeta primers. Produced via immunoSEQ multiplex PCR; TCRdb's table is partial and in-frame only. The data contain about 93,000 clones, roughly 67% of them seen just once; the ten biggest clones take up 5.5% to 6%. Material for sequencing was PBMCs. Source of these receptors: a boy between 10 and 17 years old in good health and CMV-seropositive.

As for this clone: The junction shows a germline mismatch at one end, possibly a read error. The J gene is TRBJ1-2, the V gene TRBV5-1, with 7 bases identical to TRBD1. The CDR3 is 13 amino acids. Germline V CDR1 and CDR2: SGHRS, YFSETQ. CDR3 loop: CASRLDRIYGYTF. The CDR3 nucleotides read TGCGCCAGCAGGTTGGACAGGATCTATGGCTACACCTTC.

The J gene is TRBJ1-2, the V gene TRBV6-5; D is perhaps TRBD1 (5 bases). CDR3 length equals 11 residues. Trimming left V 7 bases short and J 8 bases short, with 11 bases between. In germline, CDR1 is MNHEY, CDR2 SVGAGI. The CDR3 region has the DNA TGTGCCAGCAAAGGGGTAGGAGGCTACACCTTC. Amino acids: CASKGVGGYTF.

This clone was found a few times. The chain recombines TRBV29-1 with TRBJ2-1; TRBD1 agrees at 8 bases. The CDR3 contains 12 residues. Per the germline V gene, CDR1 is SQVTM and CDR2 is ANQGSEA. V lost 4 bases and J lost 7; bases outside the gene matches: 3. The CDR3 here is CSVGTGPNEQFF. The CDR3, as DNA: TGCAGCGTTGGGACAGGGCCTAATGAGCAGTTCTTC.

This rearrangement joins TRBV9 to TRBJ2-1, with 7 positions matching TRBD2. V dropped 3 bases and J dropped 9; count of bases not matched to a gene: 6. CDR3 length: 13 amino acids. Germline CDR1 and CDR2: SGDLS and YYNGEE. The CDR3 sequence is CASSAGGPSEQFF. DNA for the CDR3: TGTGCCAGCAGCGCGGGGGGACCCAGTGAGCAGTTCTTC. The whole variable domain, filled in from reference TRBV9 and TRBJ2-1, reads DSGVTQTPKHLITATGQRVTLRCSPRSGDLSVYWYQQSLDQGLQFLIQYYNGEERAKGNILERFSAQQFPDLHSELNLSSLELGDSALYFCASSAGGPSEQFFGPGTRLTVL.

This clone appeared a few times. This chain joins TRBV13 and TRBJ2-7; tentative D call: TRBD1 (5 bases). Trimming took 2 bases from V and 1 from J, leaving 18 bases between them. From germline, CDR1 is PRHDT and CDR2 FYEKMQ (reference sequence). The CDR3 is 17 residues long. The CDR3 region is CASSLSAGQESSYEQYF. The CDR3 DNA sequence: TGTGCCAGCAGCTTATCAGCCGGACAAGAGTCATCCTACGAGCAGTACTTC.

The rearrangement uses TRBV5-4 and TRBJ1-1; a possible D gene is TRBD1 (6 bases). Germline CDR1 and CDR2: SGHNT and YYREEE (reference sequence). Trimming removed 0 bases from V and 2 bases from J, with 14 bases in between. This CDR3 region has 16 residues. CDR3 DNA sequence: TGTGCCAGCAGCTTGGACAGGGCGCGGAGTAACACTGAAGCTTTCTTT. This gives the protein CASSLDRARSNTEAFF.

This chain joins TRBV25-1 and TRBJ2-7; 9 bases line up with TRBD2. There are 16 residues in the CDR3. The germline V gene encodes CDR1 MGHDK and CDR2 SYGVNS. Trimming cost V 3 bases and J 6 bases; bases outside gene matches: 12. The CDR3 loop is CASSDRSGAGGCEQYF. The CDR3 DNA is TGTGCCAGCAGTGATCGCAGTGGGGCGGGAGGGTGCGAGCAGTACTTC.

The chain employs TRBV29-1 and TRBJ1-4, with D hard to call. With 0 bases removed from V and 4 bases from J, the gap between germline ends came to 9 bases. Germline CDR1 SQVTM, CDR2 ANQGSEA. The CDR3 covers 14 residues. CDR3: CSVEDGRFNEKLFF. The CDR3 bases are TGCAGCGTTGAAGATGGTCGGTTTAATGAAAAACTGTTTTTT.

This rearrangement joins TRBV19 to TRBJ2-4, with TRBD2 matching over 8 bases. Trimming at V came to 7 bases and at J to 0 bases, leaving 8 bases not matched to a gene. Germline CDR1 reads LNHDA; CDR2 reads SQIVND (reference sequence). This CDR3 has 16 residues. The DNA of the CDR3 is TGTGCCAGTACGGCGGGAGGCTTAACAGCCAAAAACATTCAGTACTTC. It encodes CASTAGGLTAKNIQYF.